The rows below give T cell receptor beta chains drawn from one sample of a study of blood T cell repertoires in COVID-19. Measured with immunoSEQ multiplex PCR; TCRdb has only the in-frame clones, and not every one. The table lists under 200,000 clones, roughly 80% of them singletons. Sequencing used peripheral blood. All receptors derive from a man aged 70-80 years with acute or convalescent COVID-19. Each CDR3 is given with its conserved first and last residue. D genes are given only for firm matches. A clone size is listed for some rows: how often the clone was seen (once, few, many), or a class if it is expanded.

TRBV19	.	15	.	TRBJ2-7	TGTGCCAGTAGTCCCCCGGGGACACAAACCTACGAGCAGTACTTC	CASSPPGTQTYEQYF
TRBV14	.	12	.	TRBJ1-4	TGTGCCAGCAGCCAATGGAACAGGCACCTGTTTTTT	CASSQWNRHLFF
TRBV27	.	15	.	TRBJ1-5	TGTGCCAGCAGTTTATCGGCGGGGGTGGATCAGCCCCAGCATTTT	CASSLSAGVDQPQHF
TRBV27	.	14	.	TRBJ2-1	TGTGCCAGCAGTTTAACAGGGCCCTACAATGAGCAGTTCTTC	CASSLTGPYNEQFF
TRBV27	TRBD1	13	.	TRBJ2-1	TGTGCCAGCAGTGCGACAGGGGGCAATGAGCAGTTCTTC	CASSATGGNEQFF
TRBV6-2/TRBV6-3	TRBD2	16	.	TRBJ2-2	TGTGCCAGCAGTTCCTGGACTAGCGGGAACACCGGGGAGCTGTTTTTT	CASSSWTSGNTGELFF
TRBV19	TRBD1	14	.	TRBJ2-7	TGTGCCAGTAGCCCGGACAGGGGACCCTACGAGCAGTACTTC	CASSPDRGPYEQYF
TRBV29-1	.	12	.	TRBJ1-3	TGCAGCGTCGACAGCTCTGGAAACACCATATATTTT	CSVDSSGNTIYF
TRBV28	TRBD1	14	.	TRBJ1-2	TGTGCCAGCAGTTTATGGGACAGGCTATATGGCTACACCTTC	CASSLWDRLYGYTF
TRBV27	.	15	.	TRBJ1-5	TGTGCCAGCAGTAGGGGGTCGTCTAGCAATCAGCCCCAGCATTTT	CASSRGSSSNQPQHF
TRBV28	TRBD2	16	.	TRBJ2-1	TGTGCCAGCAGTTTACCGAGCGGGAGGGCCAGTCCTGAGCAGTTCTTC	CASSLPSGRASPEQFF
TRBV11-3	.	17	.	TRBJ2-7	TGTGCCAGCAGCCTAAAGAGTCACAGGGAAGGCGCCTACGAGCAGTACTTC	CASSLKSHREGAYEQYF
TRBV6-2/TRBV6-3	TRBD1	13	.	TRBJ1-2	TGTGCCAGCAGCCGAGAGGGGGCAGGAGGCTACACCTTC	CASSREGAGGYTF
TRBV19	.	11	.	TRBJ1-3	TGTGCCACCGAGGCGGGAAACACCATATATTTT	CATEAGNTIYF
TRBV10-3	.	14	.	TRBJ2-1	TGTGCCATCAGGGAGGGGCTATCCTACAATGAGCAGTTCTTC	CAIREGLSYNEQFF
TRBV7-9	TRBD2	16	once	TRBJ2-7	TGTGCCAGCAGCCCACCCGCGGGGAGCGGGATCCACGAGCAGTACTTC	CASSPPAGSGIHEQYF
TRBV27	TRBD2	16	.	TRBJ2-3	TGTGCCAGCAGTTTAGTGCGGGAGGTTAGCACAGATACGCAGTATTTT	CASSLVREVSTDTQYF
TRBV11-2	TRBD2	17	.	TRBJ2-3	TGTGCCAGCAGCTTAGATAGGCGGGGGGCGTGGTCAGATACGCAGTATTTT	CASSLDRRGAWSDTQYF
TRBV5-1	TRBD1	16	few	TRBJ1-1	TGCGCCAGCAGCCGGACAGGGGGCTCTATGAACACTGAAGCTTTCTTT	CASSRTGGSMNTEAFF
TRBV12-3/TRBV12-4	.	13	.	TRBJ1-4	TGTGCCAGCAGAATTGGCCCTAGAGAAAAACTGTTTTTT	CASRIGPREKLFF
TRBV6-5	TRBD2	14	.	TRBJ2-6	TGTGCCGCGGGCGGGAGCTCTGGGGCCAACGTCCTGACTTTC	CAAGGSSGANVLTF
TRBV28	TRBD1	14	.	TRBJ1-2	TGTGCCAGCAGTGAGGACAGGGTTTACTATGGCTACACCTTC	CASSEDRVYYGYTF
TRBV7-9	TRBD1	18	.	TRBJ1-3	TGTGCCAGCAGCTTAGCGGGGACAGGGGGCTCCTCTGGAAACACCATATATTTT	CASSLAGTGGSSGNTIYF
TRBV7-6	TRBD1	14	once	TRBJ1-1	TGTGCCAGCAGCTTAACAGGGGGTGACACTGAAGCTTTCTTT	CASSLTGGDTEAFF
TRBV6-1	.	17	.	TRBJ1-2	TGTGCCAGCAGTGAATACTCGGGGAACAGTCATAACTATGGCTACACCTTC	CASSEYSGNSHNYGYTF
TRBV28	TRBD2	15	.	TRBJ2-7	TGTGCCAGCAGGTTGGGACTAGCGGGCTTGGCCGAGCAGTACTTC	CASRLGLAGLAEQYF
TRBV11-3	TRBD2	16	few	TRBJ2-1	TGTGCCAGCAGCTCTCTAGCGGGAGGCACCTACAATGAGCAGTTCTTC	CASSSLAGGTYNEQFF
TRBV14	.	14	.	TRBJ1-2	TGTGCCAGCAGCCCTACAAGCGGGGTCGGCGGCTACACCTTC	CASSPTSGVGGYTF
TRBV11-3	TRBD2	15	once	TRBJ2-7	TGTGCCAGCAGCCAGGAGGGACTAGTCTCTCGCGAGCAGTACTTC	CASSQEGLVSREQYF
TRBV5-1	.	14	.	TRBJ1-1	TGCGCCAGCAGCTTGGGAGGGTTCTTCACTGAAGCTTTCTTT	CASSLGGFFTEAFF
TRBV28	.	15	.	TRBJ1-3	TGTGCCAGCAGTTCGCAGGGGACCTCTGGAAACACCATATATTTT	CASSSQGTSGNTIYF
TRBV30	.	16	.	TRBJ1-6	TGTGCCTGGAGCTCTTGGGGCGGTTCCTATAATTCACCCCTCCACTTT	CAWSSWGGSYNSPLHF
TRBV18	.	14	.	TRBJ1-1	TGTGCCAGCTCACCCTCTCGAGTTCCCACTGAAGCTTTCTTT	CASSPSRVPTEAFF
TRBV13	.	16	.	TRBJ2-3	TGTGCCAGCAGTCAATACAGGATGGGAAAGACAGATACGCAGTATTTT	CASSQYRMGKTDTQYF
TRBV2	TRBD2	15	.	TRBJ2-1	TGTGCCAGCAGTGAAGCTAGCGGGAGAAACTATGAGCAGTTCTTC	CASSEASGRNYEQFF
TRBV11-2	TRBD2	15	.	TRBJ2-7	TGTGCCAGCAGCTACCTTAGCGGGAGGGCCTACGAGCAGTACTTC	CASSYLSGRAYEQYF
TRBV5-8	TRBD2	17	.	TRBJ2-3	TGTGCCAGCAGCTTTAAGCTGACTAGCGTGGGCGGAGATACGCAGTATTTT	CASSFKLTSVGGDTQYF
TRBV11-2	.	13	.	TRBJ1-6	TGTGCCAGCAGCTCTCAAGGCGGTTCACCCCTCCACTTT	CASSSQGGSPLHF
TRBV3-1/TRBV3-2	.	13	few	TRBJ1-3	TGTGCCAGCAGCCAAGGAGAGCGAAACACCATATATTTT	CASSQGERNTIYF
TRBV10-3	.	15	.	TRBJ2-5	TGTGCCATCAGTGAGGCCGACATGGGCCAAGAGACCCAGTACTTC	CAISEADMGQETQYF
TRBV5-1	.	15	.	TRBJ2-5	TGCGCCAGCAGGCTCCAGGGGCCGGTCTCGGAGACCCAGTACTTC	CASRLQGPVSETQYF
TRBV10-3	.	14	.	TRBJ2-3	TGTGCCATCAGCGGACGGGGGTCGGCAGATACGCAGTATTTT	CAISGRGSADTQYF
TRBV9	.	15	few	TRBJ1-2	TGTGCCAGCAGCCCCCCCCAGGAGGCGTACTATGGCTACACCTTC	CASSPPQEAYYGYTF
TRBV6-5	.	15	.	TRBJ2-3	TGTGCCAGCAGTTACTCTGGGCGAGGCACAGATACGCAGTATTTT	CASSYSGRGTDTQYF
TRBV6-5	.	14	.	TRBJ1-1	TGTGCCAGCAGTTACGGACATTTAGGCACTGAAGCTTTCTTT	CASSYGHLGTEAFF
TRBV18	TRBD1	18	.	TRBJ2-5	TGTGCCAGCTCACCCCAGGCAGGGGGTTTACTGGCTCAAGAGACCCAGTACTTC	CASSPQAGGLLAQETQYF
TRBV11-3	TRBD2	18	few	TRBJ2-7	TGTGCCAGCAGCTCGGGACTAGCGGGAGGGGTTTTTATGGACGAGCAGTACTTC	CASSSGLAGGVFMDEQYF
TRBV5-4	.	15	.	TRBJ2-1	TGTGCCAGCAGCTTATTGTCCAGCGCCTCGGGTGAGCAGTTCTTC	CASSLLSSASGEQFF